Listed below are T cell receptor beta chains from one sample, sequenced in a study of blood T cell repertoires in COVID-19. Assay: immunoSEQ multiplex PCR; the TCRdb copy retains only in-frame clones and omits some. The data hold roughly 110,000 clones, with about nine tenths observed a single time. The sequenced sample consisted of peripheral blood. The receptors stem from a middle-aged man with active or convalescent COVID-19. Each CDR3 is given with its conserved first and last residue. The order of the fields is J gene, clone size, V gene, CDR3 protein. Clone size is shown for a subset of rows, as once, few, many or a class of expanded clone.

J gene: TRBJ2-1
clone size: -
V gene: TRBV28
CDR3 protein: CASSLLQGAGRNEQFF

J gene: TRBJ2-3
clone size: once
V gene: TRBV19
CDR3 protein: CASSTPSRLAGTDTQYF

J gene: TRBJ2-1
clone size: -
V gene: TRBV2
CDR3 protein: CASSDPTSGYNEQFF

J gene: TRBJ1-1
clone size: -
V gene: TRBV10-2
CDR3 protein: CASRATGTGGESFSTEAFF

J gene: TRBJ2-1
clone size: -
V gene: TRBV7-9
CDR3 protein: CASSPTSGGGTNEQFF

J gene: TRBJ1-1
clone size: -
V gene: TRBV20-1
CDR3 protein: CSTTGDGKAFF

J gene: TRBJ1-2
clone size: -
V gene: TRBV28
CDR3 protein: CATMPGQGAGGYTF

J gene: TRBJ1-2
clone size: large
V gene: TRBV5-6
CDR3 protein: CASSSGTGPYGYTF

J gene: TRBJ2-3
clone size: few
V gene: TRBV7-9
CDR3 protein: CASSSPRGTDTQYF

J gene: TRBJ1-4
clone size: -
V gene: TRBV6-5
CDR3 protein: CASRLGQGNEKLFF

J gene: TRBJ2-1
clone size: -
V gene: TRBV9
CDR3 protein: CASSPETSGDYNEQFF

J gene: TRBJ1-2
clone size: -
V gene: TRBV28
CDR3 protein: CASSSTGTGLYGYTF

J gene: TRBJ1-2
clone size: -
V gene: TRBV5-5
CDR3 protein: CASSLTGTTNYGYTF

J gene: TRBJ1-1
clone size: -
V gene: TRBV2
CDR3 protein: CASSDRGVNTEAFF

J gene: TRBJ1-1
clone size: -
V gene: TRBV28
CDR3 protein: CASRDSGQGLLVAFF

J gene: TRBJ2-7
clone size: few
V gene: TRBV7-2
CDR3 protein: CASSQTRRERNEQYF

J gene: TRBJ2-5
clone size: -
V gene: TRBV11-3
CDR3 protein: CASSLDGREGDETQYF

J gene: TRBJ2-7
clone size: -
V gene: TRBV5-1
CDR3 protein: CASSWEFDSRAEQYF

J gene: TRBJ1-4
clone size: -
V gene: TRBV28
CDR3 protein: CASMMGGANEKLFF

J gene: TRBJ1-5
clone size: -
V gene: TRBV13
CDR3 protein: CASSSRVSNQPQHF

J gene: TRBJ2-1
clone size: -
V gene: TRBV7-9
CDR3 protein: CASSLLAGVGKFF

J gene: TRBJ2-3
clone size: -
V gene: TRBV5-4
CDR3 protein: CASSSPGLAATDTQYF

J gene: TRBJ2-7
clone size: -
V gene: TRBV2
CDR3 protein: CASSADRGALGEQYF

J gene: TRBJ2-1
clone size: few
V gene: TRBV6-2/TRBV6-3
CDR3 protein: CASSYPLGVNEQFF

J gene: TRBJ2-3
clone size: -
V gene: TRBV3-1/TRBV3-2
CDR3 protein: CASSQGTSFFGDTQYF

J gene: TRBJ1-2
clone size: -
V gene: TRBV7-2
CDR3 protein: CASSLRGQLYGYTF

J gene: TRBJ1-4
clone size: -
V gene: TRBV19
CDR3 protein: CASSNRGLTTNEKLFF

J gene: TRBJ1-4
clone size: -
V gene: TRBV7-2
CDR3 protein: CASSLNRATNEKLFF

J gene: TRBJ2-2
clone size: once
V gene: TRBV5-1
CDR3 protein: CASSLSGKTGELFF

J gene: TRBJ2-7
clone size: -
V gene: TRBV6-2/TRBV6-3
CDR3 protein: CASSYRAGTGTYEQYF

J gene: TRBJ1-6
clone size: -
V gene: TRBV6-5
CDR3 protein: CASAFGGVYNSPLHF

J gene: TRBJ2-5
clone size: -
V gene: TRBV27
CDR3 protein: CASSLGRGRWETQYF

J gene: TRBJ2-7
clone size: few
V gene: TRBV13
CDR3 protein: CASSLGQGAVSYEQYF

J gene: TRBJ2-1
clone size: -
V gene: TRBV30
CDR3 protein: CAWSVRAEQFF

J gene: TRBJ2-7
clone size: -
V gene: TRBV5-1
CDR3 protein: CASSATGTGTYEQYF

J gene: TRBJ2-2
clone size: -
V gene: TRBV18
CDR3 protein: CASSPTRGVTGELFF

J gene: TRBJ2-1
clone size: -
V gene: TRBV6-5
CDR3 protein: CASGTGGNEQFF

J gene: TRBJ2-1
clone size: -
V gene: TRBV30
CDR3 protein: CAWSGLTRYNEQFF

J gene: TRBJ1-2
clone size: -
V gene: TRBV18
CDR3 protein: CASSPIEQGRVSSGYTF

J gene: TRBJ1-1
clone size: -
V gene: TRBV6-6
CDR3 protein: CASSNEGEAFF

J gene: TRBJ2-4
clone size: -
V gene: TRBV6-6
CDR3 protein: CASSYLEANIQYF

J gene: TRBJ1-4
clone size: -
V gene: TRBV28
CDR3 protein: CASHTGYNEKLFF

J gene: TRBJ2-5
clone size: -
V gene: TRBV18
CDR3 protein: CASSSGAPGGIETQYF